These 22 T cell receptor beta chains were all obtained from the same sample, sequenced in a study of T-cell reconstitution after alpha-beta-depleted transplantation in children. Construction of the TCRbeta library involved unique molecular identifiers. TCRdb analysed the PCR reads with MiXCR anew, one entry per CDR3 protein. The top ten clones hold roughly 30% of a sample with tens of thousands of distinct CDR3 sequences, over 4.5% of them seen once. The source was PBMCs, mostly from graft donor cells, collected 60 days after TCRalphabeta/CD19-depleted stem cell transplant. The receptors derive from a female patient under 10 years old who had a stem cell transplant for aplastic anemia, so the T cells may come from the graft donor.

The chain joins TRBV30 to TRBJ1-2; D unclear. This CDR3 has 15 amino acids. The V end lost 2 bases, the J end lost 4 bases, and 17 bases lay between the germline ends. CDR1 and CDR2 (germline): GTSNPN, SVGIG (reference sequence). The CDR3 nucleotides read TGTGCCTGGAGTCCTCCGCTAGGCGGAGCCTATGGCTACACCTTC. Protein sequence: CAWSPPLGGAYGYTF. The full variable domain, with the rest looked up from reference TRBV30 and TRBJ1-2, is SQTIHQWPATLVQPVGSPLSLECTVEGTSNPNLYWYRQAAGRGLQLLFYSVGIGQISSEVPQNLSASRPQDRQFILSSKKLLLSDSGFYLCAWSPPLGGAYGYTFGSGTRLTVV.

This clonotype was detected only a few times. The rearrangement uses TRBV25-1 and TRBJ2-7; maybe TRBD2 (6 bases). V lost 3 bases to trimming and J lost 0 bases, with 18 bases between them. The CDR3 spans 17 residues. Germline V gene data show CDR1 as MGHDK and CDR2 as SYGVNS. The CDR3: CASSEPLGGDTSYEQYF. The CDR3 DNA follows: TGTGCCAGCAGTGAGCCTCTCGGGGGAGATACCTCCTACGAGCAGTACTTC.

This clonotype was recorded many times. The chain joins TRBV2 to TRBJ2-7; 7 nucleotides align to TRBD2. Germline V gene sequence: CDR1 SNHLY, CDR2 FYNNEI. V shed 10 bases, J shed 2 bases, and the junction held 8 bases outside the gene matches. This CDR3 is built from 13 residues. The CDR3 loop reads CATRRGSTYEQYF. As DNA, the CDR3 is TGTGCCACCAGGCGGGGGAGTACCTACGAGCAGTACTTC.

At least ten counts were recorded for this clonotype. The V gene is TRBV10-3, the J gene TRBJ2-5; D possibly uses TRBD1 or TRBD2 (5 bases each). The germline gives CDR1 ENHRY, CDR2 SYGVKD. CDR3 length equals 15 residues. The V end was cut by 5 bases, the J end by 1 base, with 14 bases between. As DNA, the CDR3 is TGTGCCATCAGTCCCACGAGGGGAGCCCAAGAGACCCAGTACTTC. Translation: CAISPTRGAQETQYF.

This clonotype was observed a handful of times. The rearrangement links TRBV7-6 to TRBJ1-1; D is unresolved. Germline CDR1 and CDR2: SGHVS and FNYEAQ. Trimming removed 1 base from V and 7 bases from J, with 10 bases in between. The CDR3 is made up of 13 amino acids. In DNA, the CDR3 is TGTGCCAGCAGCTTAGGAGGCCCGCTTGAAGCTTTCTTT. It is translated as CASSLGGPLEAFF.

A note on this clonotype: A much larger clone lies one base from this, so it may be a read error. No conserved phenylalanine or tryptophan ends this CDR3, so it is likely a read error. V and J are TRBV7-2 and TRBJ2-1; possible D gene TRBD2, 5 bases. This CDR3 is built from 15 residues. Trimming cost V 2 bases and J 1 base, with 9 bases left between them. Germline CDR1 SGHTA, CDR2 FQGNSA. Here the CDR3 reads CASSLRGISYNEQFI. CDR3 in DNA: TGTGCCAGCAGCTTAAGAGGGATATCCTACAATGAGCAGTTCATC.

The J gene is TRBJ2-3, the V gene TRBV12-3 or TRBV12-4, with D possibly TRBD2 on 6 matching bases. V gave up 4 bases and J gave up 6 bases, with 17 bases separating them. This CDR3 contains 15 residues. CDR3 sequence: CASSWASAPRDTQYF. The CDR3, as DNA: TGTGCCAGCAGTTGGGCTAGCGCCCCACGGGATACGCAGTATTTT.

This clonotype was seen at least ten times. This chain joins TRBV12-3 or TRBV12-4 and TRBJ2-1, with a weak D call TRBD1 (5 bases). This CDR3 is built from 14 residues. V shed 6 bases and J shed 0 bases, with 9 bases lying between them. CDR3 nucleotide sequence: TGTGCCAGCAGCAAGACAGACTCCTACAATGAGCAGTTCTTC. The encoded protein is CASSKTDSYNEQFF.

Many counts were recorded for this clonotype. The V and J genes are TRBV5-6 and TRBJ2-5; TRBD1 agrees at 8 bases. The CDR3 covers 16 residues. Losses at the gene ends were 5 bases for V and 1 base for J; bases not matched to a gene: 10. Germline loops: CDR1 SGHDT, CDR2 YYEEEE. The chain's CDR3 is CASRKRTGRLQETQYF. CDR3 DNA sequence: TGTGCCAGCAGGAAACGGACAGGGAGGCTCCAAGAGACCCAGTACTTC.

This clonotype was observed many times. V is TRBV12-3 or TRBV12-4 and J is TRBJ1-6; no reliable D call. The CDR3 loop spans 14 amino acids. The V gene lost 6 bases and the J gene lost 6 bases, with 12 bases spanning the gap. The CDR3 loop reads CASSSGLTNSPLHF. The CDR3 coding sequence is TGTGCCAGCAGCTCAGGACTGACTAATTCACCCCTCCACTTT.

This clonotype showed up just a few times. The J gene is TRBJ2-3, the V gene TRBV3-1, with 10 bases identical to TRBD2. CDR3 length equals 17 residues. CDR1 is LGHDT, CDR2 YNNKEL, per germline (reference sequence). The V gene end was trimmed by 0 bases and the J gene end by 6 bases; junction bases not matched to a gene: 9. The CDR3 is CASSQDALAGAGDTQYF. In DNA, the CDR3 is TGTGCCAGCAGCCAAGACGCCCTAGCGGGGGCCGGGGATACGCAGTATTTT.

This clonotype was seen ten or more times. The chain combines TRBV6-2 or TRBV6-3 with TRBJ2-6; 8 nucleotides line up with TRBD1. V gave up 8 bases and J gave up 4 bases; unmatched junction bases: 7. The length of the CDR3 is 15 residues. The germline V gene encodes CDR1 MNHEY and CDR2 SVGEGT. The chain's CDR3 is CASGAGGSGANVLTF. The DNA of the CDR3 is TGTGCCAGCGGCGCAGGGGGCTCAGGGGCCAACGTCCTGACTTTC.

This clonotype has only a few counts. V usage is TRBV5-6 and J usage is TRBJ1-1; D not resolved. This CDR3 comprises 15 residues. Germline V gene sequence: CDR1 SGHDT, CDR2 YYEEEE. Trimming cost V 3 bases and J 6 bases, with 18 bases left between them. As DNA, the CDR3 is TGTGCCAGCAGCTCATATGTACGGCATAACGCTGAAGCTTTCTTT. Protein product: CASSSYVRHNAEAFF.

By share, this clonotype ranks as medium-sized (0.01 to 0.1%). The chain has TRBV20-1 and TRBJ2-7; TRBD2 matches at 8 bases. Losses at the gene ends were 6 bases for V and 5 bases for J; bases not matched to a gene: 12. In germline, CDR1 is DFQATT, CDR2 SNEGSKA (reference sequence). CDR3 length: 14 amino acids. The CDR3 loop is CSARPSGSLNEQYV. As DNA, the CDR3 is TGCAGTGCCAGACCAAGCGGGAGTCTGAACGAGCAGTACGTC.

This clonotype came up many times. The chain combines TRBV3-1 with TRBJ1-4; 9 bases line up with TRBD1. The CDR3 length is 15 residues. CDR1 is LGHDT, CDR2 YNNKEL, per germline (reference sequence). Trimming at V came to 3 bases and at J to 13 bases, leaving 12 bases not matched to a gene. This CDR3 is CASSQIQGAPGGLFF. The CDR3 DNA sequence: TGTGCCAGCAGCCAGATACAGGGGGCCCCAGGTGGACTGTTTTTT.

This clonotype has ten or more counts. The chain has TRBV5-1 and TRBJ1-4, with D possibly being TRBD1 (6 bases). Per germline, CDR1 SGHRS and CDR2 YFSETQ. Between the trimmed V and J ends, which lost 0 bases and 5 bases, there was a span of 17 bases. The CDR3 loop spans 17 amino acids. Here the CDR3 DNA reads TGCGCCAGCAGCTTGGGGGGAGCCGGGACAATCAATGAAAAACTGTTTTTT. Translating gives CASSLGGAGTINEKLFF.

The chain uses TRBV7-9 and TRBJ1-4, with 8 nucleotides matching TRBD1. V trimming: 6 bases; J trimming: 5 bases; junction bases outside the gene matches: 5. The CDR3 loop spans 14 amino acids. Germline CDR1 is SEHNR and CDR2 is FQNEAQ (reference sequence). This CDR3 reads CASRHRDRNEKLFF. CDR3 coding DNA: TGTGCCAGCAGGCACCGGGACAGGAATGAAAAACTGTTTTTT.

This clonotype was seen many times. CDR3 nucleotides: TGTGCCAGCTCACCGGGGGCGTGGGATCAGCCCCAGCATTTT. Protein sequence: CASSPGAWDQPQHF. This chain uses TRBV18 with TRBJ1-5; a possible D gene is TRBD1 (6 bases). From germline, CDR1 is KGHSH and CDR2 LQKENI. This CDR3 comprises 14 residues. Trimming pared 3 bases from V and 5 bases from J, leaving 11 bases between.

V is TRBV5-6 and J is TRBJ1-6, with D perhaps matching TRBD1 (6 bases). This CDR3 is built from 14 residues. The V and J ends lost 1 base and 7 bases respectively, with 9 bases between them. Germline assignment: CDR1 SGHDT and CDR2 YYEEEE. CDR3 in amino acids: CASSLNRANSPLHF. CDR3 DNA: TGTGCCAGCAGCTTGAACAGGGCAAATTCACCCCTCCACTTT.

The chain carries TRBV28 and TRBJ2-1; 8 bases are shared with TRBD2. Germline V gene data show CDR1 as MDHEN and CDR2 as SYDVKM. The CDR3 has 17 residues. V lost 3 bases to trimming and J lost 7 bases; unmatched junction nucleotides: 14. The CDR3 here is CASSFFWDEREKNEQFF. CDR3 coding DNA: TGTGCCAGCAGTTTTTTTTGGGATGAGCGGGAGAAGAATGAGCAGTTCTTC.

Note on this clonotype: A much larger clonotype is one base distant, so this may be a read error. The chain couples TRBV2 to TRBJ2-5; D assignment may be TRBD1 or TRBD2 (5 bases each). CDR3 size: 14 residues. The germline V gene has CDR1 SNHLY and CDR2 FYNNEI. For the CDR3, the DNA is TGTGCCAGCAGTAAGGCATCAGGGACGGAGACCCTGTACTTC. Its protein is CASSKASGTETLYF.

This clonotype was seen a handful of times. The rearrangement joins TRBV30 to TRBJ2-2, with D possibly being TRBD1 or TRBD2 (5 bases each). This CDR3 comprises 12 residues. The V gene's germline CDR1 is GTSNPN and CDR2 SVGIG (reference sequence). Trimming removed 4 bases from V and 5 bases from J, with 8 bases in between. The CDR3 here is CAWTWGTGELFF. The CDR3 nucleotides read TGTGCCTGGACATGGGGGACCGGGGAGCTGTTTTTT. The whole variable domain, filled in from reference TRBV30 and TRBJ2-2, reads SQTIHQWPATLVQPVGSPLSLECTVEGTSNPNLYWYRQAAGRGLQLLFYSVGIGQISSEVPQNLSASRPQDRQFILSSKKLLLSDSGFYLCAWTWGTGELFFGEGSRLTVL.